The rows below give T cell receptor beta chains drawn from one sample of a study of early T cells in non-severe SARS-CoV-2 infection. Using its own MiXCR run on the 5' RACE reads, TCRdb lists one record per CDR3 protein. The sample holds tens of thousands of distinct CDR3 sequences; 15% to 20% are singletons and the top ten take approximately 5.1%. Sequencing used whole blood, obtained at baseline. Receptors originate from an adult who was a healthcare worker with PCR-confirmed SARS-CoV-2 infection or an uninfected control (not recorded which). The CDR3 runs from the conserved cysteine through the conserved F or W. The D gene is left open where the match is weak. Clone size appears in some rows only: once, few, many, or a class for an expanded clone.

j_call v_call clone_size d_call cdr3_nt cdr3_aa
TRBJ1-6 TRBV7-2 - - TGTGCCAGCAGCGGTGGCTCCTATAATTCACCCCTCCACTTT CASSGGSYNSPLHF
TRBJ2-5 TRBV6-5 few TRBD2 TGTGCCAGCAGTTACTCTGCGGGAGTAACTGAGACCCAGTACTTC CASSYSAGVTETQYF
TRBJ2-1 TRBV7-6 - TRBD1 TGTGCCAGCAGCTCATCCGGAGACAGGGGAGACAATGAGCAGTTCTTC CASSSSGDRGDNEQFF
TRBJ2-5 TRBV30 - - TGTGCCTGGAGTACGCTACAGGGGAGGGAGACCCAGTACTTC CAWSTLQGRETQYF
TRBJ2-1 TRBV19 - TRBD2 TGTGCCAGTAGTCCTAGCGGGAGGGCATACAATGAGCAGTTCTTC CASSPSGRAYNEQFF
TRBJ2-3 TRBV5-1 - - TGCGCCAGCAGCTTGGAGTCGCCAGCAGATACGCAGTATTTT CASSLESPADTQYF
TRBJ2-5 TRBV6-5 few TRBD1 TGTGCCAGCAGTTACGGCGGCAGGGGGAGAGAGACCCAGTACTTC CASSYGGRGRETQYF
TRBJ1-5 TRBV30 - - TGTGCCTGGAGCTACGGTACAGGGTTGAGCAATCAGCCCCAGCATTTT CAWSYGTGLSNQPQHF
TRBJ1-1 TRBV25-1 once - TGTGCCACCCTGCTCGGAACTGAAGCTTTCTTT CATLLGTEAFF
TRBJ2-7 TRBV4-2 - TRBD2 TGTGCCAGCAGCCAAGCTAGCGGGACTTACGAGCAGTACTTC CASSQASGTYEQYF
TRBJ2-2 TRBV3-1 - - TGTGCCAGCAGCGGACGAGGGACCGGGGAGCTGTTTTTT CASSGRGTGELFF
TRBJ2-1 TRBV5-1 - - TGCGCCAGCAGCTTAGAGGGGAGCAATGAGCAGTTCTTC CASSLEGSNEQFF
TRBJ1-2 TRBV4-1 few TRBD1 TGCGCCAGCAGCCAAGGCGACAGGGGTAGCTATGGCTACACCTTC CASSQGDRGSYGYTF
TRBJ1-1 TRBV15 many - TGTGCCACCAGCAGAGATTTAAGAGGCCCCGAAGGGGAGGCTGAAGCTTTCTTT CATSRDLRGPEGEAEAFF
TRBJ2-5 TRBV14 - - TGTGCCAGCAGCCAAGTAGTTAACCAAGAGACCCAGTACTTC CASSQVVNQETQYF
TRBJ2-3 TRBV7-2 - - TGTGCCAGCAGCAGGAGACGGGACACAGATACGCAGTATTTT CASSRRRDTDTQYF
TRBJ1-1 TRBV5-1 few TRBD1 TGCGCCAGCAGCTTCTCCGGACAGGGCGAAGCTTTCTTT CASSFSGQGEAFF
TRBJ2-1 TRBV9 - - TGTGCCAGCAGCGTAGCGGGAGATGATGAGCAGTTCTTC CASSVAGDDEQFF
TRBJ1-1 TRBV29-1 few - TGCAGCGTTGAAAAGGCCCCCCGGGTGAAGACTGAAGCTTTCTTT CSVEKAPRVKTEAFF
TRBJ2-3 TRBV5-5 few - TGTGCCAGCAGCGCGGGACTCGTACGAAGCACAGATACGCAGTATTTT CASSAGLVRSTDTQYF
TRBJ1-2 TRBV15 - TRBD1 TGTGCCACCAGCAGACGGACAGGAACTAACTATGGCTACACCTTC CATSRRTGTNYGYTF
TRBJ2-7 TRBV5-6 - - TGTGCCAGCAGCTTGGGGGGGCCGGCTGTGGCTTACGAGCAGTACTTC CASSLGGPAVAYEQYF
TRBJ2-2 TRBV7-2 - TRBD2 TGTGCCAGCAGCATAACTAGCGGGTACACCGGGGAGCTGTTTTTT CASSITSGYTGELFF
TRBJ2-1 TRBV7-8 - TRBD2 TGTGCCAGCAGCGGACTAGCGGGAGAACCGTACAATGAGCAGTTCTTC CASSGLAGEPYNEQFF
TRBJ2-3 TRBV11-2 few - TGTGCCAGCAGCTTAACCGGGACTCCGGGGGAAGATACGCAGTATTTT CASSLTGTPGEDTQYF
TRBJ1-1 TRBV11-3 - TRBD1 TGTGCCAGCAGCTATACAGGGGCCACTGAAGCTTTCTTT CASSYTGATEAFF
TRBJ2-3 TRBV11-2 - - TGTGCCAGCAGCTCCTTCACAGATACGCAGTATTTT CASSSFTDTQYF